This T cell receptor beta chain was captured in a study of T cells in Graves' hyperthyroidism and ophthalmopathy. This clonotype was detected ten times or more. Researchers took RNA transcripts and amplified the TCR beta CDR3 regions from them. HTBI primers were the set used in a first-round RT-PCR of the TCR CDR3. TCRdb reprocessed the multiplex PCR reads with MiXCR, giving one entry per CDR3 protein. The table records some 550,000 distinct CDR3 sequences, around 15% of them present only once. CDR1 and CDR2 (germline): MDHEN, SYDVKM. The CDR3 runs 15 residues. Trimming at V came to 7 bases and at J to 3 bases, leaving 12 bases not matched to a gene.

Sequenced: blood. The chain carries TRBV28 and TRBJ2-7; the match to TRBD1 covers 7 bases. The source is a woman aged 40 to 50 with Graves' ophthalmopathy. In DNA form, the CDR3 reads TGTGCCAGCAATGATATGGACAGGTTGGGCTACGAGCAGTACTTC. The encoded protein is CASNDMDRLGYEQYF.